The rows below give T cell receptor beta chains drawn from one sample of a study of cytomegalovirus exposure and HLA in healthy donors. Generated by immunoSEQ multiplex PCR, the TCRdb table keeps only in-frame clones and is missing some. The sample contains about 160,000 clones, approximately 84% of which appear only once. Material: PBMCs. These receptors came from a woman in her forties or fifties in good health and CMV-seropositive. The CDR3 runs from the conserved cysteine through the conserved F or W. Fields, in order: J gene, clone size, CDR3 length, V gene, D gene, CDR3 protein, CDR3 DNA. D genes are given only for firm matches. Size tells how often a clone was seen (once, few, many) or the class of an expanded clone, and some rows leave it out.

j_gene: TRBJ2-7; abundance: .; len: 15; v_gene: TRBV28; d_gene: TRBD2; CDR3aa: CASSLYAGVGTEQYF; CDR3nt: TGTGCCAGCAGTTTATATGCGGGGGTGGGGACCGAGCAGTACTTC
j_gene: TRBJ2-5; abundance: .; len: 16; v_gene: TRBV15; d_gene: TRBD2; CDR3aa: CATSSSWAAGGPAQYF; CDR3nt: TGTGCCACCAGCTCAAGTTGGGCAGCGGGGGGGCCTGCCCAGTACTTC
j_gene: TRBJ2-7; abundance: .; len: 12; v_gene: TRBV30; d_gene: .; CDR3aa: CAWSVANYEQYF; CDR3nt: TGTGCCTGGAGTGTAGCCAACTACGAGCAGTACTTC
j_gene: TRBJ1-1; abundance: few; len: 15; v_gene: TRBV6-5; d_gene: TRBD1; CDR3aa: CASSYVDRENTEAFF; CDR3nt: TGTGCCAGCAGTTACGTCGACAGGGAGAACACTGAAGCTTTCTTT
j_gene: TRBJ1-2; abundance: .; len: 15; v_gene: TRBV27; d_gene: .; CDR3aa: CASSQGNVANYGYTF; CDR3nt: TGTGCCAGCAGTCAGGGGAATGTAGCTAACTATGGCTACACCTTC
j_gene: TRBJ1-2; abundance: few; len: 14; v_gene: TRBV28; d_gene: .; CDR3aa: CASSLRRVGNGYTF; CDR3nt: TGTGCCAGCAGTTTAAGAAGAGTCGGGAATGGCTACACCTTC
j_gene: TRBJ2-1; abundance: few; len: 16; v_gene: TRBV14; d_gene: .; CDR3aa: CASSQDRWSGYNEQFF; CDR3nt: TGTGCCAGCAGCCAAGATCGGTGGTCGGGATACAATGAGCAGTTCTTC
j_gene: TRBJ1-1; abundance: .; len: 13; v_gene: TRBV6-1; d_gene: .; CDR3aa: CASSERGRGEAFF; CDR3nt: TGTGCCAGCAGTGAACGGGGCAGGGGTGAAGCTTTCTTT
j_gene: TRBJ2-3; abundance: .; len: 14; v_gene: TRBV30; d_gene: .; CDR3aa: CAWNRGYSTDTQYF; CDR3nt: TGTGCCTGGAATCGGGGGTATAGCACAGATACGCAGTATTTT
j_gene: TRBJ2-7; abundance: once; len: 14; v_gene: TRBV7-8; d_gene: .; CDR3aa: CASSLFGGTYEQYF; CDR3nt: TGTGCCAGCAGCTTATTTGGCGGCACCTACGAGCAGTACTTC
j_gene: TRBJ2-5; abundance: .; len: 15; v_gene: TRBV7-2; d_gene: .; CDR3aa: CASSLVPGLEETQYF; CDR3nt: TGTGCCAGCAGCTTAGTACCAGGGTTAGAAGAGACCCAGTACTTC
j_gene: TRBJ1-2; abundance: .; len: 14; v_gene: TRBV7-8; d_gene: .; CDR3aa: CASSSRDIAHGYTF; CDR3nt: TGTGCCAGCAGCTCTCGGGACATTGCTCATGGCTACACCTTC
j_gene: TRBJ1-5; abundance: .; len: 14; v_gene: TRBV7-2; d_gene: .; CDR3aa: CASSLWTVNQPQHF; CDR3nt: TGTGCCAGCAGCTTATGGACAGTGAATCAGCCCCAGCATTTT
j_gene: TRBJ1-2; abundance: once; len: 16; v_gene: TRBV4-3; d_gene: .; CDR3aa: CASSQDKKTDYYGYTF; CDR3nt: TGCGCCAGCAGCCAAGATAAAAAGACAGACTACTATGGCTACACCTTC
j_gene: TRBJ1-1; abundance: .; len: 13; v_gene: TRBV7-9; d_gene: .; CDR3aa: CASSSFLNTEAFF; CDR3nt: TGTGCCAGCAGTTCGTTTTTGAACACTGAAGCTTTCTTT
j_gene: TRBJ2-1; abundance: .; len: 15; v_gene: TRBV4-3; d_gene: .; CDR3aa: CASSPRREEYNEQFF; CDR3nt: TGCGCCAGCAGCCCCCGTCGGGAAGAATACAATGAGCAGTTCTTC
j_gene: TRBJ2-1; abundance: few; len: 13; v_gene: TRBV5-5; d_gene: .; CDR3aa: CASSLVFYNEQFF; CDR3nt: TGTGCCAGCAGCTTGGTCTTCTACAATGAGCAGTTCTTC
j_gene: TRBJ1-4; abundance: .; len: 14; v_gene: TRBV28; d_gene: .; CDR3aa: CASSFWGGNEKLFF; CDR3nt: TGTGCCAGCAGTTTCTGGGGGGGTAATGAAAAACTGTTTTTT
j_gene: TRBJ2-2; abundance: .; len: 15; v_gene: TRBV9; d_gene: TRBD2; CDR3aa: CASSVSSGGAGELFF; CDR3nt: TGTGCCAGCAGCGTATCCAGCGGGGGGGCCGGGGAGCTGTTTTTT
j_gene: TRBJ2-3; abundance: once; len: 12; v_gene: TRBV5-1; d_gene: .; CDR3aa: CASSPGFYTQYF; CDR3nt: TGCGCCAGCAGCCCGGGATTTTATACGCAGTATTTT
j_gene: TRBJ2-7; abundance: .; len: 15; v_gene: TRBV7-7; d_gene: .; CDR3aa: CASSRSLRGRDEQYF; CDR3nt: TGTGCTAGCAGCCGGTCACTGCGGGGGCGAGACGAGCAGTACTTC
j_gene: TRBJ2-7; abundance: .; len: 19; v_gene: TRBV4-1; d_gene: TRBD2; CDR3aa: CASSQGRGASGTISYEQYF; CDR3nt: TGCGCCAGCAGCCAAGGGCGTGGGGCTAGCGGGACTATCTCCTACGAGCAGTACTTC
j_gene: TRBJ1-5; abundance: .; len: 15; v_gene: TRBV4-3; d_gene: .; CDR3aa: CASSQDRGGTQPQHF; CDR3nt: TGCGCCAGCAGCCAAGATCGCGGGGGTACACAGCCCCAGCATTTT
j_gene: TRBJ2-5; abundance: .; len: 15; v_gene: TRBV11-1; d_gene: .; CDR3aa: CASSLAGGAGETQYF; CDR3nt: TGTGCCAGCAGCTTAGCGGGGGGGGCTGGGGAGACCCAGTACTTC
j_gene: TRBJ2-3; abundance: once; len: 15; v_gene: TRBV9; d_gene: .; CDR3aa: CASSVPLGVADTQYF; CDR3nt: TGTGCCAGCAGCGTCCCCCTAGGTGTTGCAGATACGCAGTATTTT
j_gene: TRBJ1-2; abundance: .; len: 15; v_gene: TRBV7-2; d_gene: TRBD1; CDR3aa: CASSPSRDRAGGYTF; CDR3nt: TGTGCCAGCAGCCCCTCACGGGACAGGGCAGGCGGCTACACCTTC
j_gene: TRBJ2-1; abundance: .; len: 15; v_gene: TRBV2; d_gene: .; CDR3aa: CASSSTRSDYNEQFF; CDR3nt: TGTGCCAGCAGTTCGACTAGGTCAGACTACAATGAGCAGTTCTTC
j_gene: TRBJ1-2; abundance: .; len: 15; v_gene: TRBV30; d_gene: TRBD1; CDR3aa: CAWDKSGTGGLGYTF; CDR3nt: TGTGCCTGGGACAAGTCCGGGACAGGGGGATTAGGCTACACCTTC
j_gene: TRBJ2-1; abundance: .; len: 13; v_gene: TRBV7-2; d_gene: TRBD2; CDR3aa: CASSYQREGEQFF; CDR3nt: TGTGCCAGCAGCTACCAGCGGGAGGGGGAGCAGTTCTTC
j_gene: TRBJ2-6; abundance: .; len: 17; v_gene: TRBV7-3; d_gene: TRBD1; CDR3aa: CASSLTGGGSGANVLTF; CDR3nt: TGTGCCAGCAGCTTAACAGGGGGCGGTTCTGGGGCCAACGTCCTGACTTTC
j_gene: TRBJ1-1; abundance: .; len: 13; v_gene: TRBV6-1; d_gene: .; CDR3aa: CASSPGRGTEAFF; CDR3nt: TGTGCCAGCAGCCCCGGACGGGGGACTGAAGCTTTCTTT
j_gene: TRBJ2-4; abundance: few; len: 18; v_gene: TRBV27; d_gene: TRBD2; CDR3aa: CASSWPRGDRSAKNSQYF; CDR3nt: TGTGCCAGCAGTTGGCCCCGGGGGGACCGCTCAGCCAAAAACAGTCAGTACTTC
j_gene: TRBJ1-2; abundance: .; len: 15; v_gene: TRBV11-3; d_gene: .; CDR3aa: CASSSPGQLSDGYTF; CDR3nt: TGTGCCAGCAGCTCCCCTGGACAGCTTTCAGATGGCTACACCTTC
j_gene: TRBJ1-1; abundance: .; len: 18; v_gene: TRBV19; d_gene: .; CDR3aa: CASSIWGGASESDTEAFF; CDR3nt: TGTGCCAGTAGTATTTGGGGAGGGGCAAGTGAGTCGGACACTGAAGCTTTCTTT
j_gene: TRBJ2-7; abundance: few; len: 15; v_gene: TRBV19; d_gene: TRBD2; CDR3aa: CASSIVPSGRNEQYF; CDR3nt: TGTGCCAGTAGTATAGTGCCTAGCGGGAGAAACGAGCAGTACTTC
j_gene: TRBJ1-1; abundance: few; len: 16; v_gene: TRBV6-6; d_gene: TRBD1; CDR3aa: CASTYPLDRGNTEAFF; CDR3nt: TGTGCCAGCACCTACCCACTGGACAGGGGTAACACTGAAGCTTTCTTT
j_gene: TRBJ2-2; abundance: .; len: 17; v_gene: TRBV5-1; d_gene: TRBD2; CDR3aa: CASSLGGLAAGGGELFF; CDR3nt: TGCGCCAGCAGCTTGGGAGGACTAGCGGCCGGAGGCGGGGAGCTGTTTTTT
j_gene: TRBJ2-3; abundance: .; len: 11; v_gene: TRBV5-4; d_gene: .; CDR3aa: CASSLSDTQYF; CDR3nt: TGTGCCAGCAGCCTGTCAGATACGCAGTATTTT
j_gene: TRBJ2-7; abundance: .; len: 12; v_gene: TRBV6-5; d_gene: TRBD2; CDR3aa: CASKRGAYEQYF; CDR3nt: TGTGCCAGCAAGCGGGGGGCCTACGAGCAGTACTTC
j_gene: TRBJ1-2; abundance: .; len: 14; v_gene: TRBV11-2; d_gene: TRBD1; CDR3aa: CASSHTGGAGGYTF; CDR3nt: TGTGCCAGCAGCCACACAGGGGGCGCGGGGGGCTACACCTTC
j_gene: TRBJ1-2; abundance: .; len: 11; v_gene: TRBV7-9; d_gene: TRBD1; CDR3aa: CAGGQSNGYTF; CDR3nt: TGTGCCGGGGGACAGTCAAATGGCTACACCTTC
j_gene: TRBJ2-7; abundance: .; len: 13; v_gene: TRBV9; d_gene: .; CDR3aa: CASSGQGSPEQYF; CDR3nt: TGTGCCAGCAGCGGGCAGGGCTCCCCAGAGCAGTACTTC
j_gene: TRBJ2-7; abundance: .; len: 14; v_gene: TRBV30; d_gene: .; CDR3aa: CAWNEGFSSYEQYF; CDR3nt: TGTGCCTGGAATGAGGGATTTAGCTCCTACGAGCAGTACTTC
j_gene: TRBJ1-1; abundance: .; len: 15; v_gene: TRBV5-1; d_gene: TRBD1; CDR3aa: CASREQTGKNTEAFF; CDR3nt: TGCGCCAGCAGAGAACAGACAGGGAAGAACACTGAAGCTTTCTTT
j_gene: TRBJ1-1; abundance: few; len: 13; v_gene: TRBV15; d_gene: .; CDR3aa: CATSRSMNTEAFF; CDR3nt: TGTGCCACCAGCAGGTCTATGAACACTGAAGCTTTCTTT
j_gene: TRBJ1-2; abundance: .; len: 12; v_gene: TRBV7-2; d_gene: .; CDR3aa: CANETAGYGYTF; CDR3nt: TGTGCCAACGAGACCGCGGGTTATGGCTACACCTTC
j_gene: TRBJ1-2; abundance: few; len: 14; v_gene: TRBV18; d_gene: TRBD1; CDR3aa: CASFPGQGNYGYTF; CDR3nt: TGTGCCAGCTTTCCGGGACAGGGGAACTATGGCTACACCTTC
j_gene: TRBJ2-1; abundance: .; len: 13; v_gene: TRBV28; d_gene: TRBD2; CDR3aa: CASNIAGGSEQFF; CDR3nt: TGTGCCAGCAACATAGCGGGAGGGAGTGAGCAGTTCTTC
j_gene: TRBJ2-1; abundance: .; len: 18; v_gene: TRBV4-1; d_gene: TRBD2; CDR3aa: CASSQSLAGGTRYNEQFF; CDR3nt: TGCGCCAGCAGCCAATCACTAGCGGGGGGGACCCGCTACAATGAGCAGTTCTTC
j_gene: TRBJ2-1; abundance: .; len: 15; v_gene: TRBV7-2; d_gene: .; CDR3aa: CASSLAENSYNEQFF; CDR3nt: TGTGCCAGCAGCTTGGCAGAAAACTCCTACAATGAGCAGTTCTTC
j_gene: TRBJ2-5; abundance: .; len: 16; v_gene: TRBV28; d_gene: TRBD2; CDR3aa: CASSPGTSGRWETQYF; CDR3nt: TGTGCCAGCAGCCCCGGGACTAGCGGGAGATGGGAGACCCAGTACTTC
j_gene: TRBJ1-1; abundance: few; len: 14; v_gene: TRBV5-4; d_gene: TRBD1; CDR3aa: CASSAGQVNTEAFF; CDR3nt: TGTGCCAGCAGCGCGGGACAGGTGAACACTGAAGCTTTCTTT
j_gene: TRBJ2-5; abundance: .; len: 13; v_gene: TRBV30; d_gene: TRBD2; CDR3aa: CAWSVAGPETQYF; CDR3nt: TGTGCCTGGAGTGTAGCGGGGCCAGAGACCCAGTACTTC
j_gene: TRBJ2-3; abundance: .; len: 15; v_gene: TRBV9; d_gene: .; CDR3aa: CASNSQDLPTDTQYF; CDR3nt: TGTGCCAGCAATTCGCAGGATTTACCCACAGATACGCAGTATTTT
j_gene: TRBJ1-1; abundance: .; len: 13; v_gene: TRBV19; d_gene: .; CDR3aa: CASSIDRGTEAFF; CDR3nt: TGTGCCAGTAGTATAGATCGAGGGACTGAAGCTTTCTTT